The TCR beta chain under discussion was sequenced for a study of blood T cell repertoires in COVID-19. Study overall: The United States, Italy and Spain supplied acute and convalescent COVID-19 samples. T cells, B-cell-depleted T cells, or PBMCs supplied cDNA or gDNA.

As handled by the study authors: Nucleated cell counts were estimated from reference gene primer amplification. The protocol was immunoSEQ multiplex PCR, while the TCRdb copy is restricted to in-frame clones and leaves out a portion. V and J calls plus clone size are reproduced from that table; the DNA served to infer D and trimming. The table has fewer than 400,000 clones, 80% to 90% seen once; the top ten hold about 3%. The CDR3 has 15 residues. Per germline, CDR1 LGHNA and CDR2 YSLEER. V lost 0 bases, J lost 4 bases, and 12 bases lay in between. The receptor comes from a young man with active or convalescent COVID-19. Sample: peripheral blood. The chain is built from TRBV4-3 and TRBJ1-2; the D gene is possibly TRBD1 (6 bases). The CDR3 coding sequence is TGCGCCAGCAGCCAAGACAGGGGAAGTTTCTATGGCTACACCTTC. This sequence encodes CASSQDRGSFYGYTF.